The 22 T cell receptor beta chains in this list originate from one sample, sequenced in a study of T cells in Graves' hyperthyroidism and ophthalmopathy. The CDR3 regions of TCR beta were amplified from RNA transcripts. First-round RT-PCR of the TCR CDR3 relied on the HTBI primer set. MiXCR, run by TCRdb on the multiplex PCR reads, gives a single entry per CDR3 protein. The sample includes fewer than 650,000 distinct CDR3 sequences, approximately 14% of them seen just once. The sequenced sample consisted of blood. The source is a woman younger than 35 with Graves' ophthalmopathy.

This chain connects TRBV20-1 to TRBJ2-3, with 10 bases lining up with TRBD2. The J segment lost 3 bases and the V segment lost 7 bases, leaving 10 bases of the junction unmatched. The germline V gene has CDR1 DFQATT and CDR2 SNEGSKA (reference sequence). The CDR3 length is 15 residues. The CDR3: CSVFSGGASTDTQYF. Here the CDR3 DNA reads TGCAGTGTGTTCAGCGGGGGGGCTAGTACAGATACGCAGTATTTT.

The chain is built from TRBV10-3 and TRBJ2-1; TRBD1 agrees at 11 bases. Germline trimming cut 4 bases from V and 8 bases from J; bases unmatched to any gene: 4. Germline CDR1 reads ENHRY; CDR2 reads SYGVKD. This CDR3 region has 14 residues. CDR3 nucleotide sequence: TGTGCCATCAGTGTTGGACAGGGGGCTGATGAGCAGTTCTTC. It yields the protein CAISVGQGADEQFF.

This clonotype was picked up many times. This chain uses TRBV5-1 with TRBJ1-1; no reliable D call. Trimming left V 1 base short and J 2 bases short, with 9 bases between. Germline V gene sequence: CDR1 SGHRS, CDR2 YFSETQ. This CDR3 comprises 14 residues. CDR3 sequence reads: CASSLTRVNTEAFF. CDR3 sequence (DNA): TGCGCCAGCAGCTTGACAAGGGTTAACACTGAAGCTTTCTTT.

This clonotype was counted ten times or more. The chain recombines TRBV28 with TRBJ2-1, with 15 bases that match TRBD2. The CDR3 consists of 16 residues. Germline V gene data show CDR1 as MDHEN and CDR2 as SYDVKM. Losses at the gene ends were 8 bases for V and 2 bases for J; bases not matched to a gene: 4. The DNA for the CDR3 is TGTGCCAGCGCAAGGACTAGCGGGAGGGCCTACAATGAGCAGTTCTTC. Its protein is CASARTSGRAYNEQFF.

This clonotype was seen at least ten times. The chain has TRBV20-1 and TRBJ1-1, with 8 bases matching TRBD1. With 5 bases clipped from V and 4 bases from J, the junction kept 9 bases outside the gene matches. The germline V gene encodes CDR1 DFQATT and CDR2 SNEGSKA (reference sequence). This CDR3 has 14 residues. The DNA of the CDR3 is TGCAGTGCTCCTCACGGACAGGGAGGCACTGAAGCTTTCTTT. Protein product: CSAPHGQGGTEAFF.

The V call is TRBV20-1, the J call TRBJ2-1, with 7 bases lining up with TRBD2. The CDR3 totals 14 residues. Germline V CDR1 and CDR2: DFQATT, SNEGSKA (reference sequence). V dropped 2 bases and J dropped 4; count of bases not matched to a gene: 5. The CDR3 region has the DNA TGCAGTGCTAGACTAGCGGAGGGTTACAATGAGCAGTTCTTC. Protein product: CSARLAEGYNEQFF.

This clonotype was picked up many times. The chain recombines TRBV2 with TRBJ2-7; 9 bases are shared with TRBD2. The V segment lost 7 bases and the J segment 5 bases; nucleotides outside the gene matches: 9. Germline V lookup: CDR1 SNHLY, CDR2 FYNNEI. The CDR3 extends over 14 amino acids. CDR3: CASIMLAGVNEQYF. The CDR3 DNA is TGTGCCAGCATCATGTTAGCGGGAGTTAACGAGCAGTACTTC.

This clonotype occurred many times. The V and J genes are TRBV20-1 and TRBJ1-1; TRBD1 aligns across 7 bases. The V segment lost 6 bases and the J segment 5 bases; nucleotides outside the gene matches: 15. This CDR3 spans 15 amino acids. CDR1 and CDR2 from the germline V gene are DFQATT and SNEGSKA (reference sequence). CDR3 residues: CSAPRTGWRGTEAFF. The DNA of the CDR3 is TGCAGTGCCCCCAGGACAGGCTGGCGGGGGACTGAAGCTTTCTTT.

The sample holds a few counts of this clonotype. This chain uses TRBV14 with TRBJ2-7; no firm D call. The V end lost 3 bases, the J end lost 3 bases, and 12 bases lay between the germline ends. Germline CDR1 and CDR2: SGHDN and FVKESK. This CDR3 is built from 14 residues. In DNA form, the CDR3 reads TGTGCCAGCAGCCACCCCGACACAGACTACGAGCAGTACTTC. The encoded protein is CASSHPDTDYEQYF.

This clonotype occurred a few times. The rearrangement joins TRBV2 to TRBJ2-3; D not certain. Trimming cost V 3 bases and J 4 bases, with 17 bases left between them. The CDR3 is 16 residues long. CDR1 SNHLY and CDR2 FYNNEI come from the germline V gene. This chain's CDR3 is CASSDIRDTRADTQYF. In DNA form, the CDR3 reads TGTGCCAGCAGTGACATTAGGGATACACGGGCAGATACGCAGTATTTT.

This clonotype was seen only a few times. The V call is TRBV4-3, the J call TRBJ2-7, with D possibly matching TRBD1 (5 bases). Germline V lookup: CDR1 LGHNA, CDR2 YSLEER. Trimming stripped 6 bases from V and 2 bases from J, with 17 bases between. The CDR3 runs to 15 residues. CDR3 in amino acids: CASSSISQGPYEQYF. DNA for the CDR3: TGCGCCAGCAGTTCTATATCTCAGGGTCCCTACGAGCAGTACTTC.

This clonotype was detected ten times or more. V gene TRBV6-6 combines with J gene TRBJ2-1; D perhaps matches TRBD1 (5 bases). Trimming left V 0 bases short and J 4 bases short, with 10 bases between. The CDR3 covers 15 residues. Looked up from germline, CDR1 is MNHNY and CDR2 is SVGAGI (reference sequence). The DNA for the CDR3 is TGTGCCAGCAGTTACTCCCAGGGATCTTACAATGAGCAGTTCTTC. The encoded protein is CASSYSQGSYNEQFF.

This clonotype was observed many times. The rearrangement links TRBV6-1 to TRBJ2-1, with TRBD2 matching over 7 bases. The CDR3 has 15 amino acids. CDR1 is MNHNS and CDR2 is SASEGT in the germline V gene. V was pared by 2 bases and J by 6 bases, with 7 bases of the junction left unmatched. The CDR3 here is CASSELGLPLNEQFF. The CDR3 DNA reads as TGTGCCAGCAGTGAACTGGGACTACCCCTCAATGAGCAGTTCTTC.

This clonotype was found many times. V usage is TRBV30 and J usage is TRBJ1-5; D not resolved. The V end was cut by 7 bases, the J end by 5 bases, with 12 bases between. The CDR3 extends over 12 amino acids. CDR1 and CDR2 from the germline V gene are GTSNPN and SVGIG (reference sequence). CDR3 coding DNA: TGTGCCTCAGGACTGACCGATCAGCCCCAGCATTTT. Protein: CASGLTDQPQHF.

This clonotype appeared many times. The chain uses TRBV29-1 and TRBJ1-2; perhaps TRBD1 as D (6 bases). The CDR3 is 15 amino acids. Trimming took 0 bases from V and 3 from J, leaving 14 bases between them. CDR1 and CDR2 from the germline V gene are SQVTM and ANQGSEA. CDR3 in DNA: TGCAGCGTTGAAGAACAGGGAGGTGGAGACTATGGCTACACCTTC. Translating gives CSVEEQGGGDYGYTF.

This clonotype was counted many times. This chain links TRBV11-2 with TRBJ2-1; maybe TRBD1 (5 bases). This CDR3 has 14 amino acids. Deletions cut 4 bases from V and 2 bases from J, with 9 bases between. Germline V lookup: CDR1 SGHAT, CDR2 FQNNGV. In DNA form, the CDR3 reads TGTGCCAGCAGCTCTTGGACAACCTACAATGAGCAGTTCTTC. It encodes CASSSWTTYNEQFF.

This clonotype appeared many times. V gene TRBV12-3 or TRBV12-4 combines with J gene TRBJ1-2; TRBD1 aligns across 7 bases. The CDR3 loop spans 14 amino acids. With V trimmed by 6 bases and J by 7 bases, 11 bases remained unmatched. The CDR3 loop is CASSLGTAWSGYTF. CDR3 nucleotide sequence: TGTGCCAGCAGCCTAGGGACAGCCTGGAGTGGCTACACCTTC.

This chain connects TRBV14 to TRBJ1-1; D is uncertain. Germline V gives CDR1 SGHDN, CDR2 FVKESK. V was clipped by 1 base and J by 4 bases, with 7 bases between them. The CDR3 loop spans 13 amino acids. CDR3 loop: CASSQGLATEAFF. As DNA, the CDR3 is TGTGCCAGCAGCCAAGGGTTGGCCACTGAAGCTTTCTTT.

The chain is built from TRBV6-2 or TRBV6-3 and TRBJ2-7; 7 bases line up with TRBD1. The length of the CDR3 is 13 residues. With 3 bases clipped from V and 5 bases from J, the junction kept 4 bases outside the gene matches. Germline CDR1 and CDR2: MNHEY and SVGEGT. The CDR3 loop reads CASSYQGGNEQYF. The DNA of the CDR3 is TGTGCCAGCAGTTATCAAGGGGGCAACGAGCAGTACTTC.

V gene TRBV7-9 combines with J gene TRBJ1-2; TRBD1 matches at 8 bases. Looked up from germline, CDR1 is SEHNR and CDR2 is FQNEAQ (reference sequence). V dropped 4 bases and J dropped 3; count of bases not matched to a gene: 7. This CDR3 contains 15 residues. The CDR3 DNA reads as TGTGCCAGCAGCTCCCCAGGGGGCAGTTACTATGGCTACACCTTC. This gives the protein CASSSPGGSYYGYTF.

The rearrangement uses TRBV6-6 and TRBJ2-1; D remains unclear. From germline, CDR1 is MNHNY and CDR2 SVGAGI (reference sequence). Between the trimmed V and J ends, which lost 0 bases and 8 bases, there was a span of 8 bases. The CDR3 is 13 residues long. CDR3 bases: TGTGCCAGCAGTTACTCCGAAGCTTATGAGCAGTTCTTC. It translates to CASSYSEAYEQFF.

This clonotype was counted at least ten times. The chain is built from TRBV20-1 and TRBJ2-5; 12 bases map to TRBD2. The germline gives CDR1 DFQATT, CDR2 SNEGSKA (reference sequence). The CDR3 contains 16 residues. V gave up 5 bases and J gave up 13 bases; unmatched junction bases: 20. The DNA for the CDR3 is TGCAGTGCTCACCCGGTGGCTAGCGGGAGGGCCTCAGCGGGGTACTTC. This translates into CSAHPVASGRASAGYF.